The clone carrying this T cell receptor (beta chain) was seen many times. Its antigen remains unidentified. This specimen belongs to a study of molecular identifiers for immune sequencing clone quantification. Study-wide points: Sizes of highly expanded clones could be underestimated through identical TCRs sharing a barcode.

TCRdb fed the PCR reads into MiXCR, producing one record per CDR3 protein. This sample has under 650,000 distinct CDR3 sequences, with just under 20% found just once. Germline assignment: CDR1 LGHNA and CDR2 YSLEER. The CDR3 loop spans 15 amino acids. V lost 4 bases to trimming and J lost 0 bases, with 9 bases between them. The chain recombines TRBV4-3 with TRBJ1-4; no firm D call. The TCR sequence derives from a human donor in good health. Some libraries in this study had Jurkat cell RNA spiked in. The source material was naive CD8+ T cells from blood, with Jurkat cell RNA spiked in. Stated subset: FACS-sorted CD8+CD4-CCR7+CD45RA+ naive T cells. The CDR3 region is CASSRYRATNEKLFF. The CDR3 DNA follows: TGCGCCAGCAGCCGTTACAGAGCAACTAATGAAAAACTGTTTTTT.